These T cell receptor beta chains were read from a single sample in a study of T cell repertoires in cytomegalovirus infection. TCRdb redid the calling of the reads with MiXCR, one entry per CDR3 protein. The sample includes approximately 180,000 distinct CDR3 sequences, approximately 18% seen only once; the top ten take roughly a quarter. Sequenced material: CD8+ T cells from PBMCs. The receptors stem from a human donor in good health (CMV status not recorded). Some clones in this sample may be carry-over from other donors' samples. Both conserved end residues are part of each CDR3. A D gene is named only where the DNA matches it firmly. Only some rows state a clone size, as once, few, many or a class for expanded clones.

size: NA
D: NA
V: TRBV12-3/TRBV12-4
J: TRBJ1-3
DNA: TGTGCCAGCAGTTTCGGGCAGGCGTTCTCTGGAAACACCATATATTTT
CDR3: CASSFGQAFSGNTIYF

size: NA
D: NA
V: TRBV6-5
J: TRBJ1-2
DNA: TGTGCCAGCAGTTACGCAGAGAACTATGGCTACACCTTC
CDR3: CASSYAENYGYTF

size: few
D: NA
V: TRBV9
J: TRBJ2-6
DNA: TGTGCCAGCAGCCAGGGGGGCACTGGGGCCAACGTCCTGACTTTC
CDR3: CASSQGGTGANVLTF

size: NA
D: NA
V: TRBV6-6
J: TRBJ2-1
DNA: TGTGCCAGCAGTTACCAGGGGACGTTTTACAATGAGCAGTTCTTC
CDR3: CASSYQGTFYNEQFF

size: NA
D: NA
V: TRBV5-4
J: TRBJ1-6
DNA: TGTGCCAGCACCGGAAGCAGTAATTCACCCCTCCACTTT
CDR3: CASTGSSNSPLHF

size: few
D: NA
V: TRBV7-2
J: TRBJ1-1
DNA: TGTGCCAGCAGCTTAAGGTGGGGGGTTGTAAGGACTGAAGCTTTCTTT
CDR3: CASSLRWGVVRTEAFF

size: NA
D: TRBD1
V: TRBV7-8
J: TRBJ1-1
DNA: TGTGCCAGCAGCTTAGAAGGCAGGGGGTCTACTGAAGCTTTCTTT
CDR3: CASSLEGRGSTEAFF

size: few
D: NA
V: TRBV7-9
J: TRBJ1-1
DNA: TGTGCCAGCAGCTTAGCCCTTACAGGGTTGAACACTGAAGCTTTCTTT
CDR3: CASSLALTGLNTEAFF

size: few
D: NA
V: TRBV7-2
J: TRBJ1-2
DNA: TGTGCCAGCAGCTTAGGGGACCGCCACAACTATGGCTACACCTTC
CDR3: CASSLGDRHNYGYTF

size: few
D: TRBD2
V: TRBV7-6
J: TRBJ2-1
DNA: TGTGCCAGCGGGGCTAGCGGGAGAAATGAGCAGTTCTTC
CDR3: CASGASGRNEQFF

size: NA
D: NA
V: TRBV7-2
J: TRBJ1-1
DNA: TGTGCCAGCAGCTTAGCCAGGGGACCGTTGAACACTGAAGCTTTCTTT
CDR3: CASSLARGPLNTEAFF

size: few
D: TRBD1
V: TRBV12-3/TRBV12-4
J: TRBJ2-7
DNA: TGTGCCAGCAGTTCCGGGACAGGGCTCGAGCAGTACTTC
CDR3: CASSSGTGLEQYF

size: NA
D: TRBD2
V: TRBV27
J: TRBJ2-1
DNA: TGTGCCAGCAGTCGCGGCTGGCGGGGGGAAAATTACAATGAGCAGTTCTTC
CDR3: CASSRGWRGENYNEQFF

size: few
D: NA
V: TRBV7-9
J: TRBJ2-2
DNA: TGTGCCAGCAGCCCACGGACGGATAACACCGGGGAGCTGTTTTTT
CDR3: CASSPRTDNTGELFF

size: NA
D: TRBD2
V: TRBV6-2/TRBV6-3
J: TRBJ2-3
DNA: TGTGCCAGCAGTTACTCGACTAGCGGGGACCTCGAATACACAGATACGCAGTATTTT
CDR3: CASSYSTSGDLEYTDTQYF

size: NA
D: NA
V: TRBV5-6
J: TRBJ2-5
DNA: TGTGCCAGCAGCTTGTCAGGGTACGAGACCCAGTACTTC
CDR3: CASSLSGYETQYF

size: few
D: TRBD2
V: TRBV6-2/TRBV6-3
J: TRBJ2-5
DNA: TGTGCCAGCTGGTTCTCCGGGACTAGCAGGGAGACCCAGTACTTC
CDR3: CASWFSGTSRETQYF

size: few
D: NA
V: TRBV6-5
J: TRBJ1-6
DNA: TGTGCCAGCAGTTACGGGGGTTCACCCCTCCACTTT
CDR3: CASSYGGSPLHF

size: few
D: NA
V: TRBV6-2/TRBV6-3
J: TRBJ1-5
DNA: TGTGCCAGCAGGGGACTGGATCAGCCCCAGCATTTT
CDR3: CASRGLDQPQHF

size: few
D: NA
V: TRBV14
J: TRBJ2-2
DNA: TGTGCCAGCAGCCAAGTTTCCTGGACGATTGCGAACACCGGGGAGCTGTTTTTT
CDR3: CASSQVSWTIANTGELFF

size: NA
D: NA
V: TRBV6-6
J: TRBJ2-7
DNA: TGTGCCAGCAGTTTGGGAACGGCGACCTACGAGCAGTACTTC
CDR3: CASSLGTATYEQYF

size: once
D: NA
V: TRBV28
J: TRBJ1-2
DNA: TGTGCCAGCAGCCCCACCGGGACACTGACCTATGGCTACACCTTC
CDR3: CASSPTGTLTYGYTF

size: NA
D: NA
V: TRBV7-9
J: TRBJ2-5
DNA: TGTGCCAGCAGCCTGGACCCTACGGTGACCCAGTACTTC
CDR3: CASSLDPTVTQYF

size: NA
D: TRBD2
V: TRBV19
J: TRBJ2-1
DNA: TGTGCCAGTACCTACGGGGGGGGGCCATCCGATGAGCAGTTCTTC
CDR3: CASTYGGGPSDEQFF

size: NA
D: NA
V: TRBV6-5
J: TRBJ1-1
DNA: TGTGCCAGCAGTTATAACCCAGGGTGGGAGTTCACTGAAGCTTTCTTT
CDR3: CASSYNPGWEFTEAFF

size: few
D: NA
V: TRBV13
J: TRBJ2-3
DNA: TGTGCCAGCAGCGAAAGACCAGGGGGGAAGGATTACACAGATACGCAGTATTTT
CDR3: CASSERPGGKDYTDTQYF

size: few
D: NA
V: TRBV7-8
J: TRBJ2-1
DNA: TGTGCCAGCAGCTTAACGTTCGAGGGGTTGATAAACAATGAGCAGTTCTTC
CDR3: CASSLTFEGLINNEQFF

size: few
D: TRBD1
V: TRBV7-8
J: TRBJ1-3
DNA: TGTGCCAGCAGCCCACGAAAGGGGGACAGCCGAAACACCATATATTTT
CDR3: CASSPRKGDSRNTIYF

size: NA
D: NA
V: TRBV29-1
J: TRBJ2-7
DNA: TGCAGCGTTGAAGCCACGGACAGCCTCTACGAGCAGTACTTC
CDR3: CSVEATDSLYEQYF

size: many
D: TRBD1
V: TRBV7-8
J: TRBJ2-1
DNA: TGTGCCAGCAGCTTAATCGGGACAGTAAACAATGAGCAGTTCTTC
CDR3: CASSLIGTVNNEQFF

size: many
D: NA
V: TRBV7-2
J: TRBJ1-1
DNA: TGTGCCAGCAGCTTAGCGGGAAACCCGAACACTGAAGCTTTCTTT
CDR3: CASSLAGNPNTEAFF

size: few
D: NA
V: TRBV6-5
J: TRBJ2-5
DNA: TGTGCCAGCAGTTACGACCCAAGGGCCCAAGAGACCCAGTACTTC
CDR3: CASSYDPRAQETQYF

size: NA
D: NA
V: TRBV15
J: TRBJ1-1
DNA: TGTGCCACCAGCCTGGGACGGAACACTGAAGCTTTCTTT
CDR3: CATSLGRNTEAFF

size: NA
D: TRBD2
V: TRBV20-1
J: TRBJ2-2
DNA: TGCAGTGCAACCACTAGCGGGGAAAACACCGGGGAGCTGTTTTTT
CDR3: CSATTSGENTGELFF

size: NA
D: NA
V: TRBV7-2
J: TRBJ1-1
DNA: TGTGCCAGCAGCCCGAGTGGGAGCATGAACACTGAAGCTTTCTTT
CDR3: CASSPSGSMNTEAFF

size: few
D: NA
V: TRBV7-6
J: TRBJ1-5
DNA: TGTGCCAGCAGCTTAGCGCTGGGGAGCAATCAGCCCCAGCATTTT
CDR3: CASSLALGSNQPQHF

size: few
D: NA
V: TRBV19
J: TRBJ2-2
DNA: TGTGCCGCCAGATGGGGGGGCGCGAACACCGGGGAGCTGTTTTTT
CDR3: CAARWGGANTGELFF

size: few
D: TRBD1
V: TRBV7-2
J: TRBJ2-4
DNA: TGTGCCAGCAGCCTCCGACAGGGAGCCAGGAACATTCAGTACTTC
CDR3: CASSLRQGARNIQYF

size: NA
D: TRBD1
V: TRBV28
J: TRBJ2-1
DNA: TGTGCCAGCAGTTTTGACAGGGGGAAGCAGTTCTTC
CDR3: CASSFDRGKQFF

size: NA
D: TRBD1
V: TRBV30
J: TRBJ2-1
DNA: TGTGCCTGGGCCAGGGACAGGGGAATAGAAAGCTCCTACAATGAGCAGTTCTTC
CDR3: CAWARDRGIESSYNEQFF

size: NA
D: NA
V: TRBV6-6
J: TRBJ2-5
DNA: TGTGCCAGCACCTCTGGGGGAGTTTTAGAGACCCAGTACTTC
CDR3: CASTSGGVLETQYF

size: few
D: NA
V: TRBV9
J: TRBJ2-3
DNA: TGTGCCAGCAGCGAGGGGGGGCAGTACACAGATACGCAGTATTTT
CDR3: CASSEGGQYTDTQYF

size: NA
D: NA
V: TRBV30
J: TRBJ1-1
DNA: TGTGCCTGGATGACGTGGTACACTGAAGCTTTCTTT
CDR3: CAWMTWYTEAFF

size: NA
D: NA
V: TRBV7-8
J: TRBJ2-3
DNA: TGTGCCAGCAGCCTTTACGCCAGTGGGGGATTCACAGATACGCAGTATTTT
CDR3: CASSLYASGGFTDTQYF

size: NA
D: NA
V: TRBV11-2
J: TRBJ2-3
DNA: TGTGCCAGCAGCCAGAGGGGGGGGTGGGTTGCCAGCACAGATACGCAGTATTTT
CDR3: CASSQRGGWVASTDTQYF

size: few
D: TRBD1
V: TRBV7-9
J: TRBJ2-1
DNA: TGTGCCAGCAGCTCCGACAGGGTCAATGAGCAGTTCTTC
CDR3: CASSSDRVNEQFF

size: NA
D: NA
V: TRBV9
J: TRBJ1-2
DNA: TGTGCCAGCAGCGGACAGGCGGAATATGGCTACACCTTC
CDR3: CASSGQAEYGYTF

size: NA
D: TRBD1
V: TRBV6-2/TRBV6-3
J: TRBJ1-1
DNA: TGTGCCAGCAGTTGGGACAGACCGGTTGAGGCTTTCTTT
CDR3: CASSWDRPVEAFF

size: few
D: TRBD1
V: TRBV12-5
J: TRBJ1-1
DNA: TGTGCTAGTGGCACAGGGGGCACTGAAGCTTTCTTT
CDR3: CASGTGGTEAFF

size: few
D: NA
V: TRBV14
J: TRBJ1-2
DNA: TGTGCCAGCAGCCAAGAGAATGGGAACTATGGCTACACCTTC
CDR3: CASSQENGNYGYTF

size: few
D: TRBD2
V: TRBV12-3/TRBV12-4
J: TRBJ2-1
DNA: TGTGCCAGCAGTTTGAAGCGGGGTCATTACTTGGAGCAGTTCTTC
CDR3: CASSLKRGHYLEQFF

size: few
D: NA
V: TRBV24-1
J: TRBJ2-1
DNA: TGTGCCACCAGTGATGCCGGGAACTACAATGAGCAGTTCTTC
CDR3: CATSDAGNYNEQFF

size: NA
D: NA
V: TRBV7-8
J: TRBJ2-2
DNA: TGTGCAATCGACAGGACAAACACCGGGGAGCTGTTTTTT
CDR3: CAIDRTNTGELFF

size: NA
D: NA
V: TRBV5-4
J: TRBJ1-1
DNA: TGTGCCAGCAGCTTCGGTATCGGGGCCGGGAGAAGAGCTTTCTTT
CDR3: CASSFGIGAGRRAFF

size: NA
D: NA
V: TRBV27
J: TRBJ2-7
DNA: TGTGCCAGTTTGGGGGCTCACGAGCAGTACTTC
CDR3: CASLGAHEQYF

size: NA
D: NA
V: TRBV29-1
J: TRBJ2-3
DNA: TGCAGCGGGCAGGGAGGAACAGATACGCAGTATTTT
CDR3: CSGQGGTDTQYF

size: NA
D: NA
V: TRBV7-3
J: TRBJ1-2
DNA: TGTGCCAGCAGCTTAGGCACGTCGCCAAACTATGGCTACACCTTC
CDR3: CASSLGTSPNYGYTF